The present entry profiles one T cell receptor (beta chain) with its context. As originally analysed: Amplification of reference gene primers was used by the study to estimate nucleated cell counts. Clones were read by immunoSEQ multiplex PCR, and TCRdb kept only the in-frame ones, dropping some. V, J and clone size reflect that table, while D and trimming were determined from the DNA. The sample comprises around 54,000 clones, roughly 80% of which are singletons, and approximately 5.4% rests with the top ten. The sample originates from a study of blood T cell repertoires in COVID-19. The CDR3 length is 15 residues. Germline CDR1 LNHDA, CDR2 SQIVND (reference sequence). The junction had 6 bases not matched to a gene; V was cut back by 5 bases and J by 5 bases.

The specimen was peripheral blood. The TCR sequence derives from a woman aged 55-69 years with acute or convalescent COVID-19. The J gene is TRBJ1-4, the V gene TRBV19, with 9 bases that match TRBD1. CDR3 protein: CASSPPGTGNEKLFF. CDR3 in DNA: TGTGCCAGTAGTCCGCCCGGGACAGGGAATGAAAAACTGTTTTTT.